This TCR beta chain derives from a study of cytomegalovirus exposure and HLA in healthy donors. Germline CDR1 MNHEY, CDR2 SMNVEV (reference sequence). Between the trimmed V and J ends, which lost 6 bases and 3 bases, there was a span of 17 bases. CDR3 length equals 15 residues. The donors were healthy bone marrow donors. The PCR made use of 60 Vbeta and 13 Jbeta primers. Original processing methods: Unique TCR beta chains totaled about 73 million in a later count, with approximately 11 million of them shared. Profiling relied on immunoSEQ multiplex PCR, and the TCRdb table lists in-frame clones only, not all of them. V, J and clone size are those of that table, while D and trimming were read from the DNA. The sample lists about 180,000 clones; over 65% were seen once. This clone came up once.

Specimen: PBMCs. The receptor's source is a man aged 18-30 years in good health and CMV-seronegative. This sequence joins TRBV27 and TRBJ2-5, with D possibly being TRBD2 (7 bases). The CDR3 loop is CASRGGAVLEETQYF. The DNA of the CDR3 is TGTGCCAGCAGGGGGGGGGCGGTCTTAGAAGAGACCCAGTACTTC.